This T cell receptor (beta chain) was identified during a study of human T cells and chemical hapten exposure. There are a few counts of this clonotype. One entry per CDR3 protein, called by TCRdb with MiXCR from the RACE reads. Of some 350,000 distinct CDR3 sequences in the sample, approximately 6.3% were seen once. Regarding time point: patch test 1, 2 weeks after DPC sensitization. Treatment of the sample: therapeutic diphenylcyclopropenone sensitization with weekly scalp DPC. This CDR3 is built from 13 residues. J was trimmed by 6 bases and V by 1 base; bases with no gene match: 2. Germline values: CDR1 LGHNA, CDR2 YSLEER.

The J gene is TRBJ2-7, the V gene TRBV4-3; 8 bases are a match to TRBD1. The TCR was taken from a woman in her late teens or twenties with alopecia areata. Some clones in this sample may be carry-over from other donors' samples. Specimen: whole blood, collected in connection with sensitization to the hapten diphenylcyclopropenone (DPC). The CDR3 reads CASSQGQGFEQYF. In nucleotides, the CDR3 is TGCGCCAGCAGCCAAGGACAGGGGTTCGAGCAGTACTTC.